This is a list of T cell receptor beta chains from one sample in a study of blood T cell repertoires in COVID-19. Data came from immunoSEQ multiplex PCR; TCRdb stores just in-frame clones and leaves some out. The sample includes more than 90,000 clones, about 90% of them seen just once. Material for sequencing was peripheral blood. The source is a woman under 40 with acute or convalescent COVID-19. Both conserved end residues are part of each CDR3. The D gene is left open where the match is weak. Size values are once, few and many counts, or a class for expanded clones, and some rows have none.

size	D	V	J	DNA	CDR3
-	TRBD1	TRBV3-1/TRBV3-2	TRBJ1-1	TGTGCCAGCAGCCAAGATGTAGGGGGCTTCTTCTTCACTGAAGCTTTCTTT	CASSQDVGGFFFTEAFF
-	-	TRBV30	TRBJ1-1	TGTGCCTGGAGAGCTCGGACAGTGAACACTGAAGCTTTCTTT	CAWRARTVNTEAFF
-	-	TRBV21-1	TRBJ1-4	TGTGCCAGCAGTAGTACCGGGACAGGGCTTATTTTAGAAACTAATGAAAAACTGTTTTTT	CASSSTGTGLILETNEKLFF
-	-	TRBV2	TRBJ1-5	TGTGCCAGCAGTGCCGGGGGAGGCAGCAATCAGCCCCAGCATTTT	CASSAGGGSNQPQHF
-	-	TRBV11-3	TRBJ1-6	TGTGCCAGCAGCTTCGGGCTGGGGCGGGGTTCACCCCTCCACTTT	CASSFGLGRGSPLHF
-	TRBD1	TRBV2	TRBJ2-7	TGTGCCAGCAGCAAGGACAGGGGCTACGAGCAGTACTTC	CASSKDRGYEQYF
once	TRBD1	TRBV2	TRBJ1-2	TGTGCCAGCACGGGGACAGCTAACTATGGCTACACCTTC	CASTGTANYGYTF
few	TRBD1	TRBV28	TRBJ2-7	TGTGCCACCCGGGACAGGGGGTTATTAATAGCCTACGAGCAGTACTTC	CATRDRGLLIAYEQYF
-	TRBD1	TRBV6-6	TRBJ1-2	TGTGCCAGCAGTGACAGGGATCGAAGCTACACCTTC	CASSDRDRSYTF
-	-	TRBV6-2/TRBV6-3	TRBJ1-1	TGTGCCAGCAGTCTGTGGGGGCGGCGGGGAGGGACTGAAGCTTTCTTT	CASSLWGRRGGTEAFF
-	-	TRBV28	TRBJ1-5	TGTGCCAGCAGTTCATCTCAGGGAATTAGCAATCAGCCCCAGCATTTT	CASSSSQGISNQPQHF
-	-	TRBV2	TRBJ2-7	TGTGCCAGCAGTGAGGCGGTTATTTACGAGCAGTACTTC	CASSEAVIYEQYF
-	-	TRBV10-2	TRBJ1-6	TGCGCCAGCAGTGAGGCACTCTACAATTCACCCCTCCACTTT	CASSEALYNSPLHF
-	TRBD1	TRBV27	TRBJ1-5	TGTGCCAGCAGTCCGGACAGGGGCAATCAGCCCCAGCATTTT	CASSPDRGNQPQHF
-	-	TRBV11-3	TRBJ1-1	TGTGCCAGCAGCTTAGATCACGGGGGGCTCGGAACTGAAGCTTTCTTT	CASSLDHGGLGTEAFF
-	TRBD2	TRBV9	TRBJ2-3	TGTGCCAGCAGCCAGTGGCGGGGGGGCCCAGATACGCAGTATTTT	CASSQWRGGPDTQYF
-	-	TRBV7-9	TRBJ1-1	TGTGCCACCACCTCAATTCGGACTGAAGCTTTCTTT	CATTSIRTEAFF
-	-	TRBV13	TRBJ1-2	TGTGCCAGCAGCTTATGGGGAGGGGGAAGTGGCTACACCTTC	CASSLWGGGSGYTF
-	-	TRBV24-1	TRBJ1-5	TGTGCCACCAGTGCTAGCAGGCCAAATCAGCCCCAGCATTTT	CATSASRPNQPQHF
-	TRBD1	TRBV5-8	TRBJ1-1	TGTGCCACCCACTGGCAGGGGGGCACTGAAGCTTTCTTT	CATHWQGGTEAFF
-	-	TRBV28	TRBJ2-6	TGTGCCAGCAGTTTAGCGGGTACCTCAGGGGCCAACGTCCTGACTTTC	CASSLAGTSGANVLTF
-	-	TRBV11-2	TRBJ1-1	TGTGCCAGCAAGGAATCCCAGGGGAACACTGAAGCTTTCTTT	CASKESQGNTEAFF
-	-	TRBV10-1	TRBJ2-7	TGCGCCAGCAGTGGCCCTTCAGGTTCCTACGAGCAGTACTTC	CASSGPSGSYEQYF
-	-	TRBV2	TRBJ1-3	TGTGCCAGCACGGAACAGGGATACTCTGGAAACACCATATATTTT	CASTEQGYSGNTIYF
-	-	TRBV15	TRBJ1-4	TGTGCCACCAGCCCGGGGGGGCTGAGTGAAAAACTGTTTTTT	CATSPGGLSEKLFF
few	-	TRBV13	TRBJ1-1	TGTGCCAGCAGACACCAACGTGAAGCTTTCTTT	CASRHQREAFF
-	-	TRBV16	TRBJ1-1	TGTGCCAGCAGCCAAACGGGGAACCCAAACACTGAAGCTTTCTTT	CASSQTGNPNTEAFF
-	TRBD1	TRBV4-1	TRBJ2-7	TGCGCCAGCAGCCAAGAAGGGGGCTTGGAGCAGTACTTC	CASSQEGGLEQYF
once	TRBD1	TRBV5-1	TRBJ1-2	TGCGCCAGCAGCTGGGACAGGAACTATGGCTACACCTTC	CASSWDRNYGYTF
-	-	TRBV20-1	TRBJ1-3	TGCAGTGCTAGTCCAGACTCTGGAAACACCATATATTTT	CSASPDSGNTIYF
-	-	TRBV3-1/TRBV3-2	TRBJ2-7	TGTGCCAGCAGCCAAGCCCCTATCTCCTACGAGCAGTACTTC	CASSQAPISYEQYF
-	-	TRBV18	TRBJ2-7	TGTGCCAGCTCACCACCGGGGGGTTTGGACGAGCAGTACTTC	CASSPPGGLDEQYF
once	-	TRBV6-5	TRBJ1-5	TGTGCCAGCAGTCCTGACAGGAGTCGGCAGCCCCAGCATTTT	CASSPDRSRQPQHF
-	-	TRBV5-1	TRBJ2-7	TGCGCCAGCAGCTTGGGGGCAGGCTTATTATTCTCCTACGAGCAGTACTTC	CASSLGAGLLFSYEQYF
-	TRBD2	TRBV5-1	TRBJ2-1	TGCGCCAGCAGCTTGGATCCCACTAGCGGGGGGGTAGATGAGCAGTTCTTC	CASSLDPTSGGVDEQFF
-	TRBD1	TRBV6-6	TRBJ1-3	TGTGCCAGCAGTGCTGCGGACAGGGGGAAGGGGAACACCATATATTTT	CASSAADRGKGNTIYF
-	TRBD1	TRBV6-1	TRBJ1-1	TGTGCCAGCAGTGAGGGCCAATACAGGGGCGGTTTCTTTAACACTGAAGCTTTCTTT	CASSEGQYRGGFFNTEAFF
-	-	TRBV5-1	TRBJ2-3	TGCGCCAGCAGCTTGGTGTATTCCACAGATACGCAGTATTTT	CASSLVYSTDTQYF
-	-	TRBV19	TRBJ2-6	TGTGCCAGTACGGCAGCGTTGTGGGCTGGGGCCAACGTCCTGACTTTC	CASTAALWAGANVLTF
-	-	TRBV5-6	TRBJ1-1	TGTGCCAGCAGCTTAGGGTCCAGGGGCACTGAAGCTTTCTTT	CASSLGSRGTEAFF
-	TRBD1	TRBV5-8	TRBJ1-5	TGTGCCAGCAGCCGGACAGGGACTCAGCCCCAGCATTTT	CASSRTGTQPQHF
-	TRBD2	TRBV6-4	TRBJ2-1	TGTGCCAGCAGTGCCCCGGGACTAGCGGCGCAGTTCTTC	CASSAPGLAAQFF
-	TRBD2	TRBV5-1	TRBJ2-3	TGCGCCAGCAGCTTGCTAGCGGGGACAACAGATACGCAGTATTTT	CASSLLAGTTDTQYF
-	TRBD2	TRBV4-1	TRBJ2-3	TGCGCCAGCAGCAAAAGCTCTCCGGGCGGGGGGGCTGATACGCAGTATTTT	CASSKSSPGGGADTQYF
-	TRBD2	TRBV5-1	TRBJ2-7	TGCGCCAGCAGCCCCGGGACTAGCGGGGGCGAGCAGTACTTC	CASSPGTSGGEQYF
few	-	TRBV9	TRBJ1-1	TGTGCCAGCAGTTATGGACTGGGGGCGACTGAAGCTTTCTTT	CASSYGLGATEAFF
-	-	TRBV27	TRBJ2-2	TGTGCCAGCACCGCCCGGGGGAACACCGGGGAGCTGTTTTTT	CASTARGNTGELFF
-	TRBD1	TRBV10-3	TRBJ2-1	TGTGCCAACTCCCGGGACAGGGCCTACAATGAGCAGTTCTTC	CANSRDRAYNEQFF
once	-	TRBV24-1	TRBJ1-5	TGTGCCACCAGTGATTCCAGGTCGTATCAGCCCCAGCATTTT	CATSDSRSYQPQHF
-	-	TRBV3-1/TRBV3-2	TRBJ2-6	TGTGCCAGCAGCCGAAGAGGGGGCTCTGGGGCCAACGTCCTGACTTTC	CASSRRGGSGANVLTF
-	TRBD1	TRBV12-5	TRBJ1-6	TGTGCTAGTGGCTCGGGACAGGAGAATTCACCCCTCCACTTT	CASGSGQENSPLHF
-	TRBD1	TRBV6-6	TRBJ2-2	TGTGCCAGCAGTTACAGGGGGCAGGGCACCGGGGAGCTGTTTTTT	CASSYRGQGTGELFF
-	TRBD2	TRBV12-5	TRBJ2-3	TGTGCTAGTGGCGCCAGCGGGGGGGGTGATACGCAGTATTTT	CASGASGGGDTQYF
-	TRBD2	TRBV28	TRBJ2-1	TGTGCCAGCAGTTCTAGCGGGGGGATGGAACAGTTCTTC	CASSSSGGMEQFF
-	-	TRBV29-1	TRBJ2-1	TGCAGCGTGGCCGACACCAACTCCTACAATGAGCAGTTCTTC	CSVADTNSYNEQFF
-	TRBD1	TRBV18	TRBJ1-2	TGTGCCAGCTCACCAACCAATACAGGGGTTTATGGCTACACCTTC	CASSPTNTGVYGYTF
-	TRBD2	TRBV6-5	TRBJ2-3	TGTGCCAGCAGTTACCGCGGGGGGGGAACAGATACGCAGTATTTT	CASSYRGGGTDTQYF
-	-	TRBV19	TRBJ1-2	TGTGCCAGTAGCCCGGACCTGAATGGGGCCTTTAGGAATGGCTACACCTTC	CASSPDLNGAFRNGYTF
once	TRBD1	TRBV30	TRBJ1-2	TGTGCCTGGAGTCAGACAGGGGACTATGGCTACACCTTC	CAWSQTGDYGYTF
-	TRBD1	TRBV27	TRBJ2-1	TGTGCCAGCAGCGTATCCGGGACAGGGGGGAATGAGCAGTTCTTC	CASSVSGTGGNEQFF